The 30 T cell receptor beta chains below all came from one sample that was sequenced in a study of shared clonotypes between healthy human individuals. Data came from immunoSEQ multiplex PCR; TCRdb stores just in-frame clones and leaves some out. There are over a million clones in the sample; over 95% occur only once, and 0.95% to 1.5% lies in the top ten. Sequenced material: naive CD4+ T cells sorted from blood. Subset meaning: CD45RA+ positively selected. The receptors here all came from a man aged 25 to 40 in good health.

The chain employs TRBV5-1 and TRBJ2-5; 9 bases fit TRBD1. The germline V gene encodes CDR1 SGHRS and CDR2 YFSETQ. The CDR3 sequence is 15 residues long. J lost 5 bases, V lost 3 bases, and 8 bases had no gene match. The CDR3 sequence is CASSSTGTGSETQYF. The CDR3 coding sequence is TGCGCCAGCAGCTCCACCGGGACAGGGAGCGAGACCCAGTACTTC.

The chain carries TRBV5-1 and TRBJ1-1; a weak D match, TRBD1 (6 bases). CDR3 length equals 15 residues. Trimming removed 0 bases at V and 3 bases at J, with 12 bases between. CDR1 and CDR2 from the germline V gene are SGHRS and YFSETQ. Here the CDR3 DNA reads TGCGCCAGCAGCTTGGTAACAGGGCAGTACACTGAAGCTTTCTTT. Translated, it gives CASSLVTGQYTEAFF.

This rearrangement joins TRBV19 to TRBJ1-5; D might be TRBD1 (6 bases). Germline loops: CDR1 LNHDA, CDR2 SQIVND (reference sequence). Trimming removed 5 bases at V and 1 base at J, with 9 bases between. The CDR3 length is 14 residues. In DNA, the CDR3 is TGTGCCAGTAGTCTAAGGGGGAGCAATCAGCCCCAGCATTTT. It specifies CASSLRGSNQPQHF.

The chain employs TRBV27 and TRBJ1-2; perhaps TRBD1 as D (6 bases). This CDR3 is 13 amino acids long. Looked up from germline, CDR1 is MNHEY and CDR2 is SMNVEV (reference sequence). Trimming left V 5 bases short and J 4 bases short, with 11 bases between. The CDR3 here is CASSPRGSYGYTF. The CDR3 DNA reads TGTGCCAGCAGTCCCAGGGGTAGCTATGGCTACACCTTC.

The V call is TRBV7-9, the J call TRBJ2-7; D perhaps matches TRBD2 (6 bases). V lost 1 base, J lost 2 bases, and 21 bases lay in between. CDR3 size: 18 residues. From germline, CDR1 is SEHNR and CDR2 FQNEAQ (reference sequence). CDR3 residues: CASSLGSWPAGATYEQYF. CDR3 coding DNA: TGTGCCAGCAGCTTAGGATCGTGGCCAGCGGGCGCCACCTACGAGCAGTACTTC.

The chain is built from TRBV6-1 and TRBJ2-7, with TRBD1 matching 7 bases. Unmatched junction bases numbered 7, after V lost 1 base and J lost 4 bases. Looked up from germline, CDR1 is MNHNS and CDR2 is SASEGT. The CDR3 extends over 15 amino acids. The CDR3 DNA reads TGTGCCAGCAGTGAAGGTGAGACAGGGTTTTACGAGCAGTACTTC. Its translation is CASSEGETGFYEQYF.

V and J are TRBV18 and TRBJ2-3; D is uncertain. V lost 5 bases, J lost 1 base, and 19 bases lay in between. CDR1 and CDR2 (germline): KGHSH, LQKENI. The CDR3 spans 17 residues. This CDR3 is CASSTLNQAVGTDTQYF. The CDR3 DNA reads TGTGCCAGCTCAACCCTAAATCAGGCGGTGGGCACAGATACGCAGTATTTT.

The chain combines TRBV21-1 with TRBJ2-2; the table's D call, TRBD2, was not checked against the DNA. TRBV21-1 is a pseudogene segment. The CDR3 extends over 17 amino acids. The CDR3 DNA reads TGTGCCAGCAGCAAAGCGGCTAGCAGACCGAACACCGGGGAGCTGTTTTTT. Translation: CASSKAASRPNTGELFF.

The chain couples TRBV5-1 to TRBJ1-1; 9 bases agree with TRBD1. J lost 1 base, V lost 4 bases, and 5 bases had no gene match. CDR1 and CDR2 from the germline V gene are SGHRS and YFSETQ. There are 15 residues in the CDR3. This chain's CDR3 is CASSQQTGGNTEAFF. CDR3 nucleotide sequence: TGCGCCAGCAGCCAACAGACAGGGGGGAACACTGAAGCTTTCTTT.

The chain joins TRBV6-1 to TRBJ2-7; 11 positions agree with TRBD2. J gave up 5 bases and V 2 bases, and 5 bases lay outside the gene matches. The CDR3 extends over 15 amino acids. The germline V gene has CDR1 MNHNS and CDR2 SASEGT. The chain's CDR3 is CASSELTSGSNEQYF. For the CDR3, the DNA is TGTGCCAGCAGTGAATTAACTAGCGGGAGTAACGAGCAGTACTTC.

The chain uses TRBV28 and TRBJ1-5; D may be TRBD1 (6 bases). The CDR3 contains 12 residues. Germline V gene data show CDR1 as MDHEN and CDR2 as SYDVKM. With 2 bases removed from V and 9 bases from J, the gap between germline ends came to 8 bases. The CDR3 DNA reads TGTGCCAGCAGTTTACAGGGGAGGCCCCAGCATTTT. Translation gives CASSLQGRPQHF.

This clone has only one observation. The V and J genes are TRBV9 and TRBJ2-5; no clear D gene. V was clipped by 0 bases and J by 1 base, with 16 bases between them. From germline, CDR1 is SGDLS and CDR2 YYNGEE. This CDR3 has 17 amino acids. CDR3 sequence (DNA): TGTGCCAGCAGCGTAGACCCCTCCGGGCGGATCCAAGAGACCCAGTACTTC. It yields the protein CASSVDPSGRIQETQYF.

The V gene is TRBV9, the J gene TRBJ2-2; D remains ambiguous. The CDR3 contains 16 residues. Germline V gives CDR1 SGDLS, CDR2 YYNGEE. V shed 5 bases and J shed 0 bases, with 14 bases lying between them. CDR3 nucleotide sequence: TGTGCCAGCAGTCCAAGTGCGAGTTCGAACACCGGGGAGCTGTTTTTT. Its protein product is CASSPSASSNTGELFF.

The gene calls are TRBV7-6 and TRBJ2-1, with D possibly being TRBD2 (5 bases). Germline-derived CDR1 and CDR2 are SGHVS and FNYEAQ. This CDR3 comprises 17 residues. Trimming pared 1 base from V and 0 bases from J, leaving 13 bases between. CDR3 sequence (DNA): TGTGCCAGCAGCTTAGGGGCTTCGGGGAGCTCCTACAATGAGCAGTTCTTC. Its protein is CASSLGASGSSYNEQFF.

This clone was detected once. This sequence joins TRBV19 and TRBJ1-5, with D unclear. The germline V gene has CDR1 LNHDA and CDR2 SQIVND (reference sequence). The V end lost 3 bases, the J end lost 2 bases, and 11 bases lay between the germline ends. The CDR3 extends over 15 amino acids. CDR3 amino acids: CASSMWEGGNQPQHF. CDR3 sequence (DNA): TGTGCCAGTAGTATGTGGGAGGGAGGCAATCAGCCCCAGCATTTT.

Concerning this clone: One end of the junction varies from germline; a read error may be responsible. This CDR3 reads CASRLGLAENNEQFF. The DNA for the CDR3 is TGTGCCAGCAGATTGGGACTAGCGGAAAATAATGAGCAGTTCTTC. The chain joins TRBV5-4 to TRBJ2-1, with 11 bases matching TRBD2. CDR1 is SGHNT, CDR2 YYREEE, per germline (reference sequence). This CDR3 comprises 15 residues.

This rearrangement joins TRBV10-3 to TRBJ1-4; D is unclear. This CDR3 region has 12 residues. V lost 9 bases and J 2 bases, leaving 7 bases between the germline ends. From germline, CDR1 is ENHRY and CDR2 SYGVKD. The CDR3 reads CAIRGTNEKLFF. As DNA, the CDR3 is TGTGCCATACGAGGGACTAATGAAAAACTGTTTTTT.

Concerning this clone itself: Within the sample, other DNA sequences also encode this same CDR3. The chain combines TRBV20-1 with TRBJ2-3; D call uncertain. This CDR3 is built from 11 residues. Germline CDR1 reads DFQATT; CDR2 reads SNEGSKA (reference sequence). Trimming removed 6 bases from V and 2 bases from J, with 6 bases in between. The CDR3 protein is CSARITDTQYF. The CDR3 DNA follows: TGCAGTGCCCGGATCACAGATACGCAGTATTTT.

Note on this clone: Other DNA sequences in the same sample also yield this CDR3. The CDR3 bases are TGCAGTGCTAGAGGCCCCTACGAGCAGTACTTC. Amino acids: CSARGPYEQYF. The rearrangement links TRBV20-1 to TRBJ2-7, with D unresolved. The CDR3 runs to 11 residues. The germline V gene encodes CDR1 DFQATT and CDR2 SNEGSKA (reference sequence). V shed 1 base and J shed 2 bases, with 3 bases lying between them.

The chain employs TRBV6-1 and TRBJ1-5; TRBD1 aligns across 7 bases. The CDR3 extends over 14 amino acids. The V gene end was trimmed by 6 bases and the J gene end by 7 bases; junction bases not matched to a gene: 9. CDR1 and CDR2 from the germline V gene are MNHNS and SASEGT. The DNA for the CDR3 is TGTGCCAGCAGCCCGGGGGCAGGGGGACAGCCCCAGCATTTT. Protein sequence: CASSPGAGGQPQHF.

This sequence joins TRBV5-1 and TRBJ2-7; weak D call: TRBD2 (5 bases). The length of the CDR3 is 15 residues. CDR1 SGHRS and CDR2 YFSETQ come from the germline V gene. Between the trimmed V and J ends, which lost 4 bases and 6 bases, there was a span of 20 bases. The CDR3: CASSDGILVGSEQYF. The CDR3 nucleotides read TGCGCCAGCAGCGATGGCATACTAGTAGGGAGCGAGCAGTACTTC.

This chain links TRBV2 with TRBJ2-1, with 13 bases that match TRBD2. The CDR3 extends over 16 amino acids. After removal of 5 bases from V and 5 bases from J, the junction contained 6 bases not matched to a gene. Germline V gene sequence: CDR1 SNHLY, CDR2 FYNNEI. The CDR3 region is CASSRNGLAGDNEQFF. The CDR3 nucleotides are TGTGCCAGCAGTCGTAACGGACTAGCGGGAGACAATGAGCAGTTCTTC.

The J gene is TRBJ2-1, the V gene TRBV6-5, with a weak D call TRBD2 (6 bases). The length of the CDR3 is 14 residues. Germline CDR1 is MNHEY and CDR2 is SVGAGI. The V gene lost 6 bases and the J gene lost 4 bases, with 13 bases spanning the gap. CDR3 in DNA: TGTGCCAGCAGCCCCGGGACTTCATACAATGAGCAGTTCTTC. This sequence encodes CASSPGTSYNEQFF.

V usage is TRBV7-3 and J usage is TRBJ2-1; TRBD2 aligns across 8 bases. CDR3 length equals 16 residues. J was trimmed by 2 bases and V by 5 bases; bases with no gene match: 8. Germline V gives CDR1 SGHTA, CDR2 FQGTGA. The CDR3 here is CASSQRSGGTYNEQFF. In nucleotides, the CDR3 is TGTGCCAGCAGCCAGCGAAGCGGGGGAACCTACAATGAGCAGTTCTTC.

Only one count was recorded for this clone. The chain recombines TRBV9 with TRBJ2-7; D possibly corresponds to TRBD1 (6 bases). The length of the CDR3 is 15 residues. V was clipped by 0 bases and J by 2 bases, with 12 bases between them. CDR1 is SGDLS and CDR2 is YYNGEE in the germline V gene. This chain's CDR3 is CASSVASQGPYEQYF. The DNA of the CDR3 is TGTGCCAGCAGCGTAGCGTCACAGGGCCCCTACGAGCAGTACTTC.

The chain couples TRBV18 to TRBJ1-4; unclear D gene. Looked up from germline, CDR1 is KGHSH and CDR2 is LQKENI. Trimming pared 2 bases from V and 0 bases from J, leaving 22 bases between. The CDR3 is 20 amino acids. CDR3: CASSPFGDIFFNATNEKLFF. For the CDR3, the DNA is TGTGCCAGCTCACCATTCGGGGATATCTTCTTTAACGCAACTAATGAAAAACTGTTTTTT.

The chain combines TRBV7-8 with TRBJ2-7; tentatively, D is TRBD1 or TRBD2 (5 bases each). The CDR3 has 15 residues. The V gene's germline CDR1 is SGHVS and CDR2 FQNEAQ. V lost 5 bases and J 7 bases, leaving 21 bases between the germline ends. This chain's CDR3 is CASSASGAGPGEQYF. For the CDR3, the DNA is TGTGCCAGCAGCGCCAGTGGGGCGGGCCCAGGAGAGCAGTACTTC.

The rearrangement links TRBV7-2 to TRBJ1-2; perhaps TRBD1 as D (6 bases). This CDR3 has 15 residues. V lost 1 base to trimming and J lost 5 bases, with 14 bases between them. Germline V lookup: CDR1 SGHTA, CDR2 FQGNSA. This CDR3 is CASSLVGAVPYGYTF. DNA for the CDR3: TGTGCCAGCAGCTTAGTGGGGGCCGTCCCATATGGCTACACCTTC.

V gene TRBV5-4 combines with J gene TRBJ2-2; 8 bases agree with TRBD2. The trim removed 0 bases at V and 6 bases at J, leaving 4 bases unmatched. Germline V gene lookup returns CDR1 SGHNT and CDR2 YYREEE (reference sequence). CDR3 size: 15 residues. CDR3 in DNA: TGTGCCAGCAGCTTGGGCACTAGCGGTTCCGGGGAGCTGTTTTTT. Its protein is CASSLGTSGSGELFF.

The chain is built from TRBV28 and TRBJ2-3, with TRBD2 identical over 11 bases. Trimming cost V 7 bases and J 2 bases; bases outside gene matches: 5. The CDR3 loop spans 15 amino acids. Germline assignment: CDR1 MDHEN and CDR2 SYDVKM. The CDR3 bases are TGTGCCAGCACACTACTAGCGGGAGCCACAGATACGCAGTATTTT. Residues: CASTLLAGATDTQYF.